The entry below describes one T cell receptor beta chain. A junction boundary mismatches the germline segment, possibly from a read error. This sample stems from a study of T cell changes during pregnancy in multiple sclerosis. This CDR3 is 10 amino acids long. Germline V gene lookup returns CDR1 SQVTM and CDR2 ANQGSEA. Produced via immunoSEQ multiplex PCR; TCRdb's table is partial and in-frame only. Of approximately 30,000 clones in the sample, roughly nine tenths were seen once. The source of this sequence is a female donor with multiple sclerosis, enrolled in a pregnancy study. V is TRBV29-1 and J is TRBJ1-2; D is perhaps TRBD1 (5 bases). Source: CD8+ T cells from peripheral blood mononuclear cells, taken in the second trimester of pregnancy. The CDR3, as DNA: TGCAGCGTTGGGGGCAGAGACTTTTTCTTC. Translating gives CSVGGRDFFF.